One sample yielded the 14 T cell receptor beta chains listed below, sequenced in a study of identical twins. TCRdb redid the calling of the 5' RACE reads with MiXCR, one entry per CDR3 protein. This sample yields a few hundred thousand distinct CDR3 sequences, of which approximately 11% are seen a single time; roughly 4.2% belongs to the top ten. The sample was also linked to a second study, of yellow fever vaccine responses in identical twins.

Sequenced: memory (CD45RO+) T cells sorted from blood. These receptors were collected from a young woman in good health.

This clonotype came up a few times. The V call is TRBV12-3 or TRBV12-4, the J call TRBJ2-7; 9 nucleotides match TRBD2. V lost 2 bases, J lost 4 bases, and 6 bases stayed unmatched. CDR3 length: 15 residues. CDR3 loop: CASSLRLAGRYEQYF. The CDR3 coding sequence is TGTGCCAGCAGTTTACGGCTAGCGGGACGGTACGAGCAGTACTTC.

This clonotype came up many times. The rearrangement uses TRBV6-5 and TRBJ2-1, with 10 bases matching TRBD2. The CDR3 extends over 15 amino acids. Germline-derived CDR1 and CDR2 are MNHEY and SVGAGI. V shed 0 bases and J 7 bases; nucleotides not matched to a gene: 3. This CDR3 is CASSYSGLAKNEQFF. The CDR3 region has the DNA TGTGCCAGCAGTTACTCGGGACTAGCGAAAAATGAGCAGTTCTTC.

V gene TRBV7-9 combines with J gene TRBJ1-6; 9 positions match TRBD1. Germline trimming cut 5 bases from V and 7 bases from J; bases unmatched to any gene: 6. CDR3 length: 15 residues. CDR1 and CDR2 (germline): SEHNR, FQNEAQ (reference sequence). The DNA of the CDR3 is TGTGCCAGCAGCCAAGGACAGGGGCCCAATTCACCCCTCCACTTT. Protein: CASSQGQGPNSPLHF.

This clonotype was seen only a few times. The gene calls are TRBV7-8 and TRBJ2-1; D remains unclear. Germline CDR1 and CDR2: SGHVS and FQNEAQ. Trimming removed 2 bases from V and 10 bases from J, with 9 bases in between. The CDR3 has 12 amino acids. DNA of the CDR3: TGTGCCAGCAGCTTATATGGTGAGGAGCAGTTCTTC. Translating it yields CASSLYGEEQFF.

This clonotype was seen at least ten times. The chain uses TRBV7-2 and TRBJ1-2, with D possibly TRBD1 on 6 matching bases. The germline V gene encodes CDR1 SGHTA and CDR2 FQGNSA. V was trimmed by 4 bases and J by 2 bases, leaving 17 bases between them. The CDR3 is 16 residues long. CDR3 residues: CASSSYRTEENYGYTF. The CDR3 DNA follows: TGTGCCAGCAGCTCATACAGGACAGAGGAAAACTATGGCTACACCTTC.

A few counts support this clonotype. The chain joins TRBV6-1 to TRBJ2-5, with 9 bases lining up with TRBD1. Trimming took 6 bases from V and 2 from J; bases not matched to a gene: 7. The CDR3 is made up of 15 amino acids. The germline CDR1 and CDR2 sequences are MNHNS and SASEGT. Here the CDR3 reads CASRTTGGLQETQYF. Written as DNA, the CDR3 is TGTGCCAGCAGGACGACAGGGGGGTTGCAAGAGACCCAGTACTTC.

The CDR3 region has the DNA TGTGCCAGCAGTGAGATGCCGGGGGTGGAAGAGACCCAGTACTTC. Protein product: CASSEMPGVEETQYF. The chain combines TRBV6-1 with TRBJ2-5; D might be TRBD2 (6 bases). CDR1 MNHNS and CDR2 SASEGT come from the germline V gene. The CDR3 runs to 15 residues. V was clipped by 3 bases and J by 3 bases, with 14 bases between them.

This clonotype was seen a few times. The rearrangement uses TRBV7-9 and TRBJ2-3; D remains ambiguous. The CDR3 length is 16 residues. Germline-derived CDR1 and CDR2 are SEHNR and FQNEAQ (reference sequence). V was shortened by 3 bases and J by 3 bases, with 16 bases between the two germline ends. The DNA of the CDR3 is TGTGCCAGCAGCTTTGCCTCCCTCGTAGTAACAGATACGCAGTATTTT. Its protein product is CASSFASLVVTDTQYF.

CDR3 DNA sequence: TGTGCCAGCAGCTTAGGGCTTACCAACTCTGGAAACACCATATATTTT. Protein: CASSLGLTNSGNTIYF. The V gene is TRBV7-8, the J gene TRBJ1-3; D is unresolved. The germline gives CDR1 SGHVS, CDR2 FQNEAQ. Trimming shortened V by 1 base and J by 0 bases, and 10 bases separated the two germline ends. The CDR3 loop spans 16 amino acids.

This clonotype turned up a few times. J is TRBJ1-2 and V is TRBV6-1; D is uncertain. V was clipped by 4 bases and J by 2 bases, with 11 bases between them. From germline, CDR1 is MNHNS and CDR2 SASEGT. The CDR3 runs 14 residues. CDR3: CASSGERPNYGYTF. The CDR3 DNA follows: TGTGCCAGCAGTGGCGAGAGACCAAACTATGGCTACACCTTC.

This clonotype turned up a few times. The chain combines TRBV28 with TRBJ2-1, with a possible D match to TRBD2 (5 bases). Per germline, CDR1 MDHEN and CDR2 SYDVKM. The CDR3 extends over 15 amino acids. The V end was cut by 4 bases, the J end by 8 bases, with 18 bases between. The CDR3 is CASSSQRAKRDEQFF. The CDR3 nucleotides read TGTGCCAGCAGTTCCCAGAGGGCGAAAAGGGATGAGCAGTTCTTC.

The V gene is TRBV6-2 or TRBV6-3, the J gene TRBJ2-1; 9 positions match TRBD2. V lost 5 bases, J lost 6 bases, and 5 bases stayed unmatched. The length of the CDR3 is 14 residues. Looked up from germline, CDR1 is MNHEY and CDR2 is SVGEGT. CDR3 protein: CASSKGLAGNEQFF. The CDR3 coding sequence is TGTGCCAGCAGTAAGGGACTAGCCGGCAATGAGCAGTTCTTC.

This clonotype was counted between two and nine times. V is TRBV7-2 and J is TRBJ2-7; 9 bases align to TRBD2. With V trimmed by 6 bases and J by 7 bases, 13 bases remained unmatched. This CDR3 is 15 amino acids long. Germline V CDR1 and CDR2: SGHTA, FQGNSA. The CDR3 DNA sequence: TGTGCCAGCAGTCCTAGCGGGATGGGGCCGGGGGAGCAGTACTTC. It encodes CASSPSGMGPGEQYF.

The gene calls are TRBV15 and TRBJ2-7; 7 bases map to TRBD2. V lost 0 bases to trimming and J lost 3 bases; unmatched junction nucleotides: 8. This CDR3 contains 16 residues. CDR1 is LNHNV and CDR2 is YYDKDF in the germline V gene (reference sequence). The CDR3 here is CATSRERLGLVYEQYF. The CDR3 DNA reads TGTGCCACCAGCAGAGAACGACTCGGACTAGTCTACGAGCAGTACTTC.